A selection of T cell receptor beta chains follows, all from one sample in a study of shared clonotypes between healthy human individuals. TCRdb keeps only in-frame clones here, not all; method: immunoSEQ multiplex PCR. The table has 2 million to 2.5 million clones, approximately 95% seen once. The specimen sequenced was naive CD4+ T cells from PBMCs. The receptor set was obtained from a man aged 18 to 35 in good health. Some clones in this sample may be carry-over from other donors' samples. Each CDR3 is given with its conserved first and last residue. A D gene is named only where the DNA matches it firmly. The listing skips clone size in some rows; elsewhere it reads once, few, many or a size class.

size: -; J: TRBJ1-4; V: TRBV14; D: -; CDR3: CASSQEQAGKLFF; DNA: TGTGCCAGCAGCCAAGAACAGGCCGGAAAACTGTTTTTT
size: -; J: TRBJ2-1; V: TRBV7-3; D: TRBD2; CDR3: CASSLGPGLEEFF; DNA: TGTGCCAGCAGCTTAGGTCCGGGACTAGAGGAGTTCTTC
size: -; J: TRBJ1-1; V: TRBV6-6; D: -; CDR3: CASSSRQPRDTEAFF; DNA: TGTGCCAGCAGTTCTCGACAGCCGAGGGACACTGAAGCTTTCTTT
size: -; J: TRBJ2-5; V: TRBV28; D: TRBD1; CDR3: CASSLSQGAGETQYF; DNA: TGTGCCAGCAGTTTATCACAGGGGGCTGGTGAGACCCAGTACTTC
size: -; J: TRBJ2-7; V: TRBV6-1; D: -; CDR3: CASSSPYEQYF; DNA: TGTGCCAGCAGTTCTCCCTACGAGCAGTACTTC
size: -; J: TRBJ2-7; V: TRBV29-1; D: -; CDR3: CSVVRTYEQYF; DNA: TGCAGCGTTGTTAGAACCTACGAGCAGTACTTC
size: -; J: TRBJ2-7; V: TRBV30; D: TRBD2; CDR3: CAWSWTSGSNEQYF; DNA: TGTGCCTGGAGTTGGACTAGCGGGAGCAACGAGCAGTACTTC
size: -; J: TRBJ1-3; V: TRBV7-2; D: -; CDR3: CASSPVVPRNSGNTIYF; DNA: TGTGCCAGCAGCCCTGTGGTCCCCCGCAACTCTGGAAACACCATATATTTT
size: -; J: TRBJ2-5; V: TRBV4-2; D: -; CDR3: CASSQDGRTRWTQETQYF; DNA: TGTGCCAGCAGCCAAGATGGGAGGACCAGGTGGACCCAAGAGACCCAGTACTTC
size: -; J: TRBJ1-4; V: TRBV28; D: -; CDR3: CASSIPLPEKLFF; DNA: TGTGCCAGCAGTATACCTCTTCCTGAAAAACTGTTTTTT
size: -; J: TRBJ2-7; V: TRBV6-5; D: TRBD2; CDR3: CASSSSAGLAGVPQYF; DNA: TGTGCCAGCAGTTCGTCTGCCGGGCTAGCGGGAGTACCCCAGTACTTC
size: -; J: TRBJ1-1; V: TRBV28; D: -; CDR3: CASSFYRLSPMSGTEAFF; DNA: TGTGCCAGCAGTTTCTACAGGTTGTCCCCTATGTCGGGCACTGAAGCTTTCTTT
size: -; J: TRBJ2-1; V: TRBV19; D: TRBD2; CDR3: CASSIDPAGPYNEQFF; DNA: TGTGCCAGTAGTATAGACCCAGCGGGGCCTTACAATGAGCAGTTCTTC
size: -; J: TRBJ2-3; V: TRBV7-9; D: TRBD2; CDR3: CASSRGSGSGTQYF; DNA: TGTGCCAGCAGCCGGGGTAGCGGGAGTGGTACGCAGTATTTT
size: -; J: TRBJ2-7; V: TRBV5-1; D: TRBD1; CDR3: CASSTGQGPYEQYF; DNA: TGCGCCAGCAGTACTGGACAGGGGCCCTACGAGCAGTACTTC
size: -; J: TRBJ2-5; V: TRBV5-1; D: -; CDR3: CASSWGAGEETQYF; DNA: TGCGCCAGCAGCTGGGGGGCGGGAGAGGAGACCCAGTACTTC
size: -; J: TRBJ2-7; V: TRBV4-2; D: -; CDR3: CASSPIGLREQYF; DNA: TGTGCCAGCAGCCCAATAGGACTAAGGGAGCAGTACTTC
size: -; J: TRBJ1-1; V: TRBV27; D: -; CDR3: CASSLLFGRQRLGEAFF; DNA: TGTGCCAGCAGTTTACTGTTCGGTCGGCAGAGACTGGGTGAAGCTTTCTTT
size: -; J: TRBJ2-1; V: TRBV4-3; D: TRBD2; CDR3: CASSQEPGAGNEQFF; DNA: TGCGCCAGCAGCCAAGAACCGGGAGCGGGGAATGAGCAGTTCTTC
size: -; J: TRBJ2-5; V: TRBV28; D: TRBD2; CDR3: CASSLRWLAVGGVETQYF; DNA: TGTGCCAGCAGTTTAAGGTGGCTAGCGGTTGGGGGAGTAGAGACCCAGTACTTC
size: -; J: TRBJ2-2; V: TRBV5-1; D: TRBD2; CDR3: CASSPRASGTGELFF; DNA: TGCGCCAGCAGCCCACGGGCTAGCGGGACCGGGGAGCTGTTTTTT
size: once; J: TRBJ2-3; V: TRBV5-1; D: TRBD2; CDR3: CASSLRTSGSDTQYF; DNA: TGCGCCAGCAGCTTGCGCACTAGCGGGAGCGATACGCAGTATTTT
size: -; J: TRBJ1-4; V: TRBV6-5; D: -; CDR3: CASSFLDGQIEKLFF; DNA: TGTGCCAGCAGTTTTTTGGACGGACAGATAGAAAAACTGTTTTTT
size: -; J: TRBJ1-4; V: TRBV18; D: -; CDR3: CASYGQQANEKLFF; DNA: TGTGCCAGTTATGGACAGCAGGCTAATGAAAAACTGTTTTTT
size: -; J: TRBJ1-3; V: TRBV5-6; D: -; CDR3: CASRDGLSGNTIYF; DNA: TGTGCCAGCAGGGATGGACTAAGTGGAAACACCATATATTTT
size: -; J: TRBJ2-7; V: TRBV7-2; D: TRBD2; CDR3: CASSLGLAGYHEQYF; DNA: TGTGCCAGCAGCTTGGGTCTAGCGGGCTACCACGAGCAGTACTTC
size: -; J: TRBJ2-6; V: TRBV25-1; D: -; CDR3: CASSVSRSGANVLTF; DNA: TGTGCCAGCAGTGTCAGTCGTTCTGGGGCCAACGTCCTGACTTTC
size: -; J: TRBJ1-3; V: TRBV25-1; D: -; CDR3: CASTSNQEGGNTIYF; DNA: TGTGCCAGCACTAGCAATCAGGAGGGCGGAAACACCATATATTTT
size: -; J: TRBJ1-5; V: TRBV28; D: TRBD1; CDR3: CAGTAGINQPQHF; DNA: TGTGCCGGGACAGCAGGGATCAATCAGCCCCAGCATTTT
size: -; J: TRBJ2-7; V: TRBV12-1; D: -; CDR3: CASSESPGTRDSSEQYF; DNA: TGTGCCAGCAGTGAATCCCCCGGGACTAGAGATTCCAGCGAGCAGTACTTC
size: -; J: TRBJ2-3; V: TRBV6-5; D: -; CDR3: CASSYSIWAENTQYF; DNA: TGTGCCAGCAGTTACTCGATTTGGGCGGAGAATACGCAGTATTTT
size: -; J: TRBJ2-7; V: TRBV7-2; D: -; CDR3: CASSEGTYEQYF; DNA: TGTGCCAGCAGTGAGGGAACCTACGAGCAGTACTTC
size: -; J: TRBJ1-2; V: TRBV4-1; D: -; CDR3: CASSYLVGAGGYTF; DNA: TGCGCCAGCAGTTATCTTGTTGGAGCCGGGGGCTACACCTTC
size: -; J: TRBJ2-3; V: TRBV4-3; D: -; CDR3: CASSQNPGRGTDMQYF; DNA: TGCGCCAGCAGCCAGAACCCCGGGAGAGGCACAGATATGCAGTATTTT
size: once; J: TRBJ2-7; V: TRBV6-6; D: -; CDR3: CASSYSIGTLAEQYF; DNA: TGTGCCAGCAGTTACTCGATCGGGACACTTGCCGAGCAGTACTTC
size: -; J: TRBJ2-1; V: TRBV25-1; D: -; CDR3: CASRTGATYNEQFF; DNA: TGTGCCAGCAGAACGGGAGCCACCTACAATGAGCAGTTCTTC
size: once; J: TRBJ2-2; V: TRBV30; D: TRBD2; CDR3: CAWSAPGLANTGELFF; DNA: TGTGCCTGGAGTGCTCCTGGACTAGCCAACACCGGGGAGCTGTTTTTT
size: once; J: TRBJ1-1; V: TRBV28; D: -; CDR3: CASSPQWSNTEAFF; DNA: TGTGCCAGCAGCCCACAGTGGTCAAACACTGAAGCTTTCTTT
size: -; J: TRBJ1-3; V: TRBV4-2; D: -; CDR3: CASSQEAAASGNTIYF; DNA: TGTGCCAGCAGCCAAGAGGCAGCCGCCTCTGGAAACACCATATATTTT
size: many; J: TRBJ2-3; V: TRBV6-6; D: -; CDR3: CASSYSTGSDTQYF; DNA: TGTGCCAGCAGTTACTCGACTGGGTCAGATACGCAGTATTTT
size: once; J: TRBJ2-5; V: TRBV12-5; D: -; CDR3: CASAYEETQYF; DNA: TGTGCTAGTGCCTATGAAGAGACCCAGTACTTC
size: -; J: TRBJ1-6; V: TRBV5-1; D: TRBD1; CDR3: CASSLTGQGRSPLHF; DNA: TGCGCCAGCAGCCTCACTGGACAGGGCCGGTCACCCCTCCACTTT
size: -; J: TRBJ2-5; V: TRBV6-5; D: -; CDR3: CASRRGGGGETQYF; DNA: TGTGCCAGCAGGCGGGGAGGGGGCGGGGAGACCCAGTACTTC
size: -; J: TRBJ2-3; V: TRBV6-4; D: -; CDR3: CASSEEVGTDTQYF; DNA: TGTGCCAGCAGTGAGGAGGTTGGCACAGATACGCAGTATTTT
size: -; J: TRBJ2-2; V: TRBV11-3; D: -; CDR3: CASSLDRAAGELFF; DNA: TGTGCCAGCAGCTTAGATAGAGCTGCCGGGGAGCTGTTTTTT
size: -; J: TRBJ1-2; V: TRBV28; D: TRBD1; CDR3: CASSPIGTGGRLGSGYTF; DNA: TGTGCCAGCAGTCCAATAGGGACAGGGGGCCGGCTGGGGTCTGGCTACACCTTC
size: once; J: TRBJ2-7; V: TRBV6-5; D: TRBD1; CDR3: CASSYRDRIYEQYF; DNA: TGTGCCAGCAGTTACAGGGACAGAATCTACGAGCAGTACTTC
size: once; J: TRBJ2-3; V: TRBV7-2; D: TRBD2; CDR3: CASSPGLAGGWADTQYF; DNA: TGTGCCAGCAGCCCAGGACTAGCGGGAGGTTGGGCAGATACGCAGTATTTT
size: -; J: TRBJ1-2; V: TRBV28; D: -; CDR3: CASSLGGPLYGYTF; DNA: TGTGCCAGCAGTTTAGGGGGTCCCCTCTATGGCTACACCTTC
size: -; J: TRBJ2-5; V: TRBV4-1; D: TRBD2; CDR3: CASSPFGTSGRSIRETQYF; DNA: TGCGCCAGCAGCCCTTTCGGGACTAGCGGGAGGTCAATTAGGGAGACCCAGTACTTC
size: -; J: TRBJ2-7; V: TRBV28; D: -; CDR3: CASRTASYEQYF; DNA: TGTGCCAGTAGGACAGCCTCCTACGAGCAGTACTTC
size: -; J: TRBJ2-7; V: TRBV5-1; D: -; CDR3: CASSLGSGTYEQYF; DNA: TGCGCCAGCAGCTTGGGGTCAGGCACATACGAGCAGTACTTC
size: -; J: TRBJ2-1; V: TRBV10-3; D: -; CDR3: CAISESGVRSSYNEQFF; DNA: TGTGCCATCAGTGAGTCGGGAGTCCGAAGCTCCTACAATGAGCAGTTCTTC
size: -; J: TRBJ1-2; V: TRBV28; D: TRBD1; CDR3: CASSLTGGGGYGYTF; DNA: TGTGCCAGCAGTTTAACAGGGGGTGGGGGCTATGGCTACACCTTC
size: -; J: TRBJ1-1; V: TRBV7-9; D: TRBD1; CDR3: CASSSNRGRTTEAFF; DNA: TGTGCCAGCAGCTCGAACAGGGGGCGGACCACTGAAGCTTTCTTT
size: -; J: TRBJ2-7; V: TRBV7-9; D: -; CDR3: CASSLLPNEQYF; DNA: TGTGCCAGCAGCTTATTGCCGAACGAGCAGTACTTC
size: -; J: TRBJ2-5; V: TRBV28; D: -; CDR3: CASSPTGIQETQYF; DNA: TGTGCCAGCAGCCCCACAGGGATCCAAGAGACCCAGTACTTC
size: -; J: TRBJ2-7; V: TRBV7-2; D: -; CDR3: CASSRRGSYEQYF; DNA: TGTGCCAGCAGCCGTCGAGGGTCCTACGAGCAGTACTTC
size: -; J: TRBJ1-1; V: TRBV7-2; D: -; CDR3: CASSFFGTEAFF; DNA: TGTGCCAGCAGCTTTTTTGGCACTGAAGCTTTCTTT